This T cell receptor beta chain was observed in a study of response to subunit inactivated influenza vaccine (dated by TCRdb to the late 2010s). As for the study more broadly: To follow how T cells responded to a trivalent subunit inactivated influenza vaccine, the researchers relied on deep quantitative profiling of the T cell receptor repertoire.

This clonotype was counted a few times. Which antigen it targets is not known. The record has no base qualities; no much larger clone is one base away. The method was RT-PCR. The data were produced on an Illumina HiSeq 2500. TCRdb reprocessing: public reads trimmed at Q25 with fastp, clones called with MiXCR, in-frame beta chains kept. One record per CDR3 amino acid sequence lists the most common genes and DNA. Recorded for this sample are almost 250,000 distinct CDR3 sequences; 12% of them occurred a single time. Of the sample, 7.8% falls within the top ten clones. General study outcomes and caveats: It was suggested by the authors that each seasonal influenza vaccination may recruit only a limited number of new T cells.

Including the terminal cysteine and phenylalanine, the CDR3 comprises 14 residues. CDR3 DNA only is kept here, 42 bases in frame from base 1. From the germline V gene, CDR1 is KGHDR and CDR2 is SFDVKD. A distance of 17 bases separates the germline ends of V and J, which lose 9 bases and 5 bases respectively. The receptor comes from a man aged 50-59 years who received an inactivated influenza vaccine. Donor details come from another sample of the same person, matched by shared clones. The sequence joins TRBV24-1 to TRBJ2-3, with a tentative D gene TRBD2 over 6 matching bases. The sample was non-naive T cells sorted from PBMCs, taken 14 to 15 days before vaccination. What this sample's cell subset or site label stands for: memory T cell fraction. The DNA sequence follows: TGTGCCACCGCGAGGGAGGCAGCGGGAGATACGCAGTATTTT. Translated, it reads CATAREAAGDTQYF.